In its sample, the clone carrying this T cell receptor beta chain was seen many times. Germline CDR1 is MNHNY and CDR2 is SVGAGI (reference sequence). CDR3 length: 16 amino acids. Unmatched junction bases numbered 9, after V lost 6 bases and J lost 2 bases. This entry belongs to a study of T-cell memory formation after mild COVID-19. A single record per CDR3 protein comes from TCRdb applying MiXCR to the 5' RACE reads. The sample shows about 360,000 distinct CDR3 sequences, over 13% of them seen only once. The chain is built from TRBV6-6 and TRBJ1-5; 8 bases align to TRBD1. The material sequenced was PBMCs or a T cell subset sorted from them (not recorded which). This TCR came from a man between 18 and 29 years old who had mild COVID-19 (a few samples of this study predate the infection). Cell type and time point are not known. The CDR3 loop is CASSPQGAWGNQPQHF. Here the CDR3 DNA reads TGTGCCAGCAGCCCCCAGGGGGCTTGGGGCAATCAGCCCCAGCATTTT.